Listed here are 17 T cell receptor beta chains from one sample, sequenced in a study of cytomegalovirus exposure and HLA in healthy donors. PCR employed 60 Vbeta and 13 Jbeta primers. The data were produced by immunoSEQ multiplex PCR, yet TCRdb's version contains in-frame clones alone and is incomplete. The profile shows about 100,000 clones, around 83% of them singletons. The sample taken for sequencing was PBMCs. All receptors come from a man aged 25 to 45 in good health and CMV-seronegative.

This clone was seen only once. The chain combines TRBV7-9 with TRBJ1-5, with TRBD1 identical over 8 bases. The V and J ends lost 4 bases and 6 bases, in that order; junction bases with no gene match: 5. Germline lookup yields CDR1 SEHNR and CDR2 FQNEAQ (reference sequence). The length of the CDR3 is 14 residues. CDR3 in amino acids: CASSSDRDLQPQHF. CDR3 bases: TGTGCCAGCAGCTCGGACAGGGACCTTCAGCCCCAGCATTTT.

V usage is TRBV28 and J usage is TRBJ1-2; TRBD1 agrees at 7 bases. There are 16 residues in the CDR3. Germline V gene data show CDR1 as MDHEN and CDR2 as SYDVKM. The junction had 12 bases not matched to a gene; V was cut back by 4 bases and J by 4 bases. CDR3: CASSSTGPPGVYGYTF. The CDR3 DNA reads as TGTGCCAGCAGTTCGACAGGGCCCCCAGGCGTCTATGGCTACACCTTC.

The chain is built from TRBV4-1 and TRBJ2-1, with 7 bases that match TRBD1. With 4 bases clipped from V and 0 bases from J, the junction kept 6 bases outside the gene matches. This CDR3 spans 16 amino acids. The germline V gene encodes CDR1 MGHRA and CDR2 YSYEKL. CDR3 sequence reads: CASSRETGVSYNEQFF. The CDR3 DNA reads as TGCGCCAGCAGCCGAGAAACAGGGGTCTCCTACAATGAGCAGTTCTTC.

The CDR3 DNA reads as TGTGCCTGGAGTGTACGGATCTTGCGGGGGGGCCTTGGGACCCAGTACTTC. As protein: CAWSVRILRGGLGTQYF. The rearrangement joins TRBV30 to TRBJ2-5; 9 bases are shared with TRBD2. The CDR3 spans 17 residues. Germline V gene data show CDR1 as GTSNPN and CDR2 as SVGIG (reference sequence). The trim removed 0 bases at V and 7 bases at J, leaving 15 bases unmatched.

The chain has TRBV29-1 and TRBJ2-6, with D possibly matching TRBD1 (5 bases). The germline V gene encodes CDR1 SQVTM and CDR2 ANQGSEA. The CDR3 has 14 residues. Deletions cut 4 bases from V and 0 bases from J, with 7 bases between. CDR3: CSVGGPSGANVLTF. For the CDR3, the DNA is TGCAGCGTTGGGGGCCCCTCTGGGGCCAACGTCCTGACTTTC.

The chain employs TRBV29-1 and TRBJ2-3; the D is unclear. CDR1 and CDR2 from the germline V gene are SQVTM and ANQGSEA. V lost 3 bases and J 2 bases, leaving 9 bases between the germline ends. The CDR3 runs 13 residues. The CDR3 is CSVDRVYTDTQYF. The CDR3 nucleotides read TGCAGCGTTGACCGGGTCTACACAGATACGCAGTATTTT.

This clone has only a few counts. The rearrangement uses TRBV11-1 and TRBJ1-1; no clear D gene. Trimming removed 2 bases at V and 1 base at J, with 8 bases between. Germline V lookup: CDR1 SGHAT, CDR2 FQDESV (reference sequence). CDR3 length: 14 amino acids. The CDR3 DNA sequence: TGTGCCAGCAGCTTAACAGAGGGGAACACTGAAGCTTTCTTT. It is translated as CASSLTEGNTEAFF.

This rearrangement joins TRBV13 to TRBJ1-1, with D hard to call. The germline V gene has CDR1 PRHDT and CDR2 FYEKMQ (reference sequence). The CDR3 runs to 13 residues. V was cut by 6 bases and J by 0 bases, with 8 bases left in between. Here the CDR3 DNA reads TGTGCCAGCAGTCTCCCCTTGAACACTGAAGCTTTCTTT. It specifies CASSLPLNTEAFF.

V is TRBV2 and J is TRBJ2-4; possibly TRBD1 for D (5 bases). This CDR3 has 15 residues. The V end was cut by 6 bases, the J end by 2 bases, with 14 bases between. The germline gives CDR1 SNHLY, CDR2 FYNNEI. The CDR3 coding sequence is TGTGCCAGCAGAGGACCAGGGCTTACCAAAAACATTCAGTACTTC. Its protein product is CASRGPGLTKNIQYF.

CDR3 sequence: CASSRTSGRNNEQFF. The CDR3 DNA sequence: TGTGCCAGTAGTCGTACTAGCGGGCGGAACAATGAGCAGTTCTTC. The J gene is TRBJ2-1, the V gene TRBV19, with TRBD2 matching over 9 bases. V lost 5 bases and J lost 5; bases outside the gene matches: 7. This CDR3 spans 15 amino acids. Germline CDR1 is LNHDA and CDR2 is SQIVND (reference sequence).

V and J are TRBV5-1 and TRBJ2-2; 7 bases line up with TRBD1. The germline CDR1 and CDR2 sequences are SGHRS and YFSETQ. This CDR3 is built from 14 residues. J was trimmed by 3 bases and V by 4 bases; bases with no gene match: 3. Written as DNA, the CDR3 is TGCGCCAGCAGCCCGGGACAGCACACCGGGGAGCTGTTTTTT. Translating it yields CASSPGQHTGELFF.

This chain connects TRBV10-3 to TRBJ2-3; 8 bases map to TRBD2. Germline lookup yields CDR1 ENHRY and CDR2 SYGVKD. V lost 8 bases to trimming and J lost 5 bases; unmatched junction nucleotides: 15. The CDR3 has 16 amino acids. CDR3 protein: CAIYAGRGVQRDTQYF. CDR3 nucleotide sequence: TGTGCCATCTACGCCGGGCGGGGGGTACAAAGAGATACGCAGTATTTT.

This clone has more than one count but fewer than ten. This chain joins TRBV4-3 and TRBJ1-5, with D possibly being TRBD1 (6 bases). V was shortened by 4 bases and J by 2 bases, with 12 bases between the two germline ends. This CDR3 has 15 amino acids. Germline V gene data show CDR1 as LGHNA and CDR2 as YSLEER. This CDR3 reads CASSLTTGRNQPQHF. The CDR3 bases are TGCGCCAGCAGCCTAACGACAGGTCGCAATCAGCCCCAGCATTTT.

The rearrangement links TRBV2 to TRBJ1-1, with D unresolved. CDR1 is SNHLY and CDR2 is FYNNEI in the germline V gene. V lost 6 bases and J 8 bases, leaving 13 bases between the germline ends. The CDR3 sequence is 12 residues long. The CDR3 sequence: CASRSEGGEAFF. CDR3 DNA sequence: TGTGCCAGCAGGAGCGAGGGCGGCGAAGCTTTCTTT. Filled out from reference TRBV2 and TRBJ1-1, the complete variable domain reads EPEVTQTPSHQVTQMGQEVILRCVPISNHLYFYWYRQILGQKVEFLVSFYNNEISEKSEIFDDQFSVERPDGSNFTLKIRSTKLEDSAMYFCASRSEGGEAFFGQGTRLTVV.

The DNA of the CDR3 is TGTGCCTGGTCCCCACAGGGCGAGCAGTACTTC. Translation: CAWSPQGEQYF. J is TRBJ2-7 and V is TRBV30; a possible D gene is TRBD1 (6 bases). The germline gives CDR1 GTSNPN, CDR2 SVGIG (reference sequence). Trimming stripped 5 bases from V and 6 bases from J, with 11 bases between. The CDR3 is 11 residues long.

This clone was observed a single time. This chain uses TRBV11-2 with TRBJ1-4; TRBD1 might be the D (6 bases). V gave up 1 base and J gave up 8 bases, with 17 bases separating them. The CDR3 extends over 16 amino acids. CDR1 is SGHAT and CDR2 is FQNNGV in the germline V gene. The CDR3 loop is CASSLGLGALREKLFF. CDR3 DNA sequence: TGTGCCAGCAGCTTAGGATTGGGGGCACTACGAGAAAAACTGTTTTTT.

The chain combines TRBV28 with TRBJ2-7; TRBD2 aligns across 7 bases. This CDR3 is 14 amino acids long. CDR1 and CDR2 (germline): MDHEN, SYDVKM. The J segment lost 6 bases and the V segment lost 3 bases, leaving 8 bases of the junction unmatched. The CDR3 sequence is CASSFERGKGEQYF. Written as DNA, the CDR3 is TGTGCCAGCAGTTTTGAGCGGGGAAAGGGCGAGCAGTACTTC.